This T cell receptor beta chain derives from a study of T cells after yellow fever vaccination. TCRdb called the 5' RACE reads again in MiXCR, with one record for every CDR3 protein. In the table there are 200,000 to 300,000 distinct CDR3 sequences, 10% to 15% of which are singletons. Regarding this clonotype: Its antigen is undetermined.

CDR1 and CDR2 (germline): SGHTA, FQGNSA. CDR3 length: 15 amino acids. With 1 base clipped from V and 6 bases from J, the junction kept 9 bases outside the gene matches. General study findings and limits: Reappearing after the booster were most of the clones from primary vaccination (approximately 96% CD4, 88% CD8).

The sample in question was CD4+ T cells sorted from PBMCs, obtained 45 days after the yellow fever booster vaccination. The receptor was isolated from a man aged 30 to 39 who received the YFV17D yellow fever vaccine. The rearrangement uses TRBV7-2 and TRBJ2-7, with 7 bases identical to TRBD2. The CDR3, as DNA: TGTGCCAGCAGCTTAGAGGAGGGAAGACTAGCCGAGCAGTACTTC. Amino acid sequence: CASSLEEGRLAEQYF.